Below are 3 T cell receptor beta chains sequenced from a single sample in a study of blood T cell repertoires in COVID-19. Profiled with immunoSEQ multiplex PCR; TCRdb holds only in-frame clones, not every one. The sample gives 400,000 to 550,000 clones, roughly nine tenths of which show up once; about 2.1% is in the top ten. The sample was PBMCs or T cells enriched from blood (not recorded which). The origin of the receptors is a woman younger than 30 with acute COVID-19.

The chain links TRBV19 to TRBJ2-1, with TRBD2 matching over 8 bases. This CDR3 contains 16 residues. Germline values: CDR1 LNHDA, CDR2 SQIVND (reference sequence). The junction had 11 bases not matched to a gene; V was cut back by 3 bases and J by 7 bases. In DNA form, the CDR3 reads TGTGCCAGTAGTATTTTGGGCGGGAGGTCTGGGAATGAGCAGTTCTTC. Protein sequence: CASSILGGRSGNEQFF. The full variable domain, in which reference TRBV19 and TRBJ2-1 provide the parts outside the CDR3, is DGGITQSPKYLFRKEGQNVTLSCEQNLNHDAMYWYRQDPGQGLRLIYYSQIVNDFQKGDIAEGYSVSREKKESFPLTVTSAQKNPTAFYLCASSILGGRSGNEQFFGPGTRLTVL.

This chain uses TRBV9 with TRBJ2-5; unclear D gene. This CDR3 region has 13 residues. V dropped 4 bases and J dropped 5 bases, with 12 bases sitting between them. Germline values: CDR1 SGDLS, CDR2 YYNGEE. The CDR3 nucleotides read TGTGCCAGCAGCTCCCTCGGCGGCGAGACCCAGTACTTC. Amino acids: CASSSLGGETQYF.

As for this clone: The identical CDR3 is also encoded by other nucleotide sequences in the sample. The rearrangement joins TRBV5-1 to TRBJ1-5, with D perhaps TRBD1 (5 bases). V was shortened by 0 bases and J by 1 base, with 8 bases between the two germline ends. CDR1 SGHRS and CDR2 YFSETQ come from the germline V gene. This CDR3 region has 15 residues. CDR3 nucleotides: TGCGCCAGCAGCTTGGGTCAGGGAAGCAATCAGCCCCAGCATTTT. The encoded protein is CASSLGQGSNQPQHF. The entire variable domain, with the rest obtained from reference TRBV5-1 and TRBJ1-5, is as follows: KAGVTQTPRYLIKTRGQQVTLSCSPISGHRSVSWYQQTPGQGLQFLFEYFSETQRNKGNFPGRFSGRQFSNSRSEMNVSTLELGDSALYLCASSLGQGSNQPQHFGDGTRLSIL.